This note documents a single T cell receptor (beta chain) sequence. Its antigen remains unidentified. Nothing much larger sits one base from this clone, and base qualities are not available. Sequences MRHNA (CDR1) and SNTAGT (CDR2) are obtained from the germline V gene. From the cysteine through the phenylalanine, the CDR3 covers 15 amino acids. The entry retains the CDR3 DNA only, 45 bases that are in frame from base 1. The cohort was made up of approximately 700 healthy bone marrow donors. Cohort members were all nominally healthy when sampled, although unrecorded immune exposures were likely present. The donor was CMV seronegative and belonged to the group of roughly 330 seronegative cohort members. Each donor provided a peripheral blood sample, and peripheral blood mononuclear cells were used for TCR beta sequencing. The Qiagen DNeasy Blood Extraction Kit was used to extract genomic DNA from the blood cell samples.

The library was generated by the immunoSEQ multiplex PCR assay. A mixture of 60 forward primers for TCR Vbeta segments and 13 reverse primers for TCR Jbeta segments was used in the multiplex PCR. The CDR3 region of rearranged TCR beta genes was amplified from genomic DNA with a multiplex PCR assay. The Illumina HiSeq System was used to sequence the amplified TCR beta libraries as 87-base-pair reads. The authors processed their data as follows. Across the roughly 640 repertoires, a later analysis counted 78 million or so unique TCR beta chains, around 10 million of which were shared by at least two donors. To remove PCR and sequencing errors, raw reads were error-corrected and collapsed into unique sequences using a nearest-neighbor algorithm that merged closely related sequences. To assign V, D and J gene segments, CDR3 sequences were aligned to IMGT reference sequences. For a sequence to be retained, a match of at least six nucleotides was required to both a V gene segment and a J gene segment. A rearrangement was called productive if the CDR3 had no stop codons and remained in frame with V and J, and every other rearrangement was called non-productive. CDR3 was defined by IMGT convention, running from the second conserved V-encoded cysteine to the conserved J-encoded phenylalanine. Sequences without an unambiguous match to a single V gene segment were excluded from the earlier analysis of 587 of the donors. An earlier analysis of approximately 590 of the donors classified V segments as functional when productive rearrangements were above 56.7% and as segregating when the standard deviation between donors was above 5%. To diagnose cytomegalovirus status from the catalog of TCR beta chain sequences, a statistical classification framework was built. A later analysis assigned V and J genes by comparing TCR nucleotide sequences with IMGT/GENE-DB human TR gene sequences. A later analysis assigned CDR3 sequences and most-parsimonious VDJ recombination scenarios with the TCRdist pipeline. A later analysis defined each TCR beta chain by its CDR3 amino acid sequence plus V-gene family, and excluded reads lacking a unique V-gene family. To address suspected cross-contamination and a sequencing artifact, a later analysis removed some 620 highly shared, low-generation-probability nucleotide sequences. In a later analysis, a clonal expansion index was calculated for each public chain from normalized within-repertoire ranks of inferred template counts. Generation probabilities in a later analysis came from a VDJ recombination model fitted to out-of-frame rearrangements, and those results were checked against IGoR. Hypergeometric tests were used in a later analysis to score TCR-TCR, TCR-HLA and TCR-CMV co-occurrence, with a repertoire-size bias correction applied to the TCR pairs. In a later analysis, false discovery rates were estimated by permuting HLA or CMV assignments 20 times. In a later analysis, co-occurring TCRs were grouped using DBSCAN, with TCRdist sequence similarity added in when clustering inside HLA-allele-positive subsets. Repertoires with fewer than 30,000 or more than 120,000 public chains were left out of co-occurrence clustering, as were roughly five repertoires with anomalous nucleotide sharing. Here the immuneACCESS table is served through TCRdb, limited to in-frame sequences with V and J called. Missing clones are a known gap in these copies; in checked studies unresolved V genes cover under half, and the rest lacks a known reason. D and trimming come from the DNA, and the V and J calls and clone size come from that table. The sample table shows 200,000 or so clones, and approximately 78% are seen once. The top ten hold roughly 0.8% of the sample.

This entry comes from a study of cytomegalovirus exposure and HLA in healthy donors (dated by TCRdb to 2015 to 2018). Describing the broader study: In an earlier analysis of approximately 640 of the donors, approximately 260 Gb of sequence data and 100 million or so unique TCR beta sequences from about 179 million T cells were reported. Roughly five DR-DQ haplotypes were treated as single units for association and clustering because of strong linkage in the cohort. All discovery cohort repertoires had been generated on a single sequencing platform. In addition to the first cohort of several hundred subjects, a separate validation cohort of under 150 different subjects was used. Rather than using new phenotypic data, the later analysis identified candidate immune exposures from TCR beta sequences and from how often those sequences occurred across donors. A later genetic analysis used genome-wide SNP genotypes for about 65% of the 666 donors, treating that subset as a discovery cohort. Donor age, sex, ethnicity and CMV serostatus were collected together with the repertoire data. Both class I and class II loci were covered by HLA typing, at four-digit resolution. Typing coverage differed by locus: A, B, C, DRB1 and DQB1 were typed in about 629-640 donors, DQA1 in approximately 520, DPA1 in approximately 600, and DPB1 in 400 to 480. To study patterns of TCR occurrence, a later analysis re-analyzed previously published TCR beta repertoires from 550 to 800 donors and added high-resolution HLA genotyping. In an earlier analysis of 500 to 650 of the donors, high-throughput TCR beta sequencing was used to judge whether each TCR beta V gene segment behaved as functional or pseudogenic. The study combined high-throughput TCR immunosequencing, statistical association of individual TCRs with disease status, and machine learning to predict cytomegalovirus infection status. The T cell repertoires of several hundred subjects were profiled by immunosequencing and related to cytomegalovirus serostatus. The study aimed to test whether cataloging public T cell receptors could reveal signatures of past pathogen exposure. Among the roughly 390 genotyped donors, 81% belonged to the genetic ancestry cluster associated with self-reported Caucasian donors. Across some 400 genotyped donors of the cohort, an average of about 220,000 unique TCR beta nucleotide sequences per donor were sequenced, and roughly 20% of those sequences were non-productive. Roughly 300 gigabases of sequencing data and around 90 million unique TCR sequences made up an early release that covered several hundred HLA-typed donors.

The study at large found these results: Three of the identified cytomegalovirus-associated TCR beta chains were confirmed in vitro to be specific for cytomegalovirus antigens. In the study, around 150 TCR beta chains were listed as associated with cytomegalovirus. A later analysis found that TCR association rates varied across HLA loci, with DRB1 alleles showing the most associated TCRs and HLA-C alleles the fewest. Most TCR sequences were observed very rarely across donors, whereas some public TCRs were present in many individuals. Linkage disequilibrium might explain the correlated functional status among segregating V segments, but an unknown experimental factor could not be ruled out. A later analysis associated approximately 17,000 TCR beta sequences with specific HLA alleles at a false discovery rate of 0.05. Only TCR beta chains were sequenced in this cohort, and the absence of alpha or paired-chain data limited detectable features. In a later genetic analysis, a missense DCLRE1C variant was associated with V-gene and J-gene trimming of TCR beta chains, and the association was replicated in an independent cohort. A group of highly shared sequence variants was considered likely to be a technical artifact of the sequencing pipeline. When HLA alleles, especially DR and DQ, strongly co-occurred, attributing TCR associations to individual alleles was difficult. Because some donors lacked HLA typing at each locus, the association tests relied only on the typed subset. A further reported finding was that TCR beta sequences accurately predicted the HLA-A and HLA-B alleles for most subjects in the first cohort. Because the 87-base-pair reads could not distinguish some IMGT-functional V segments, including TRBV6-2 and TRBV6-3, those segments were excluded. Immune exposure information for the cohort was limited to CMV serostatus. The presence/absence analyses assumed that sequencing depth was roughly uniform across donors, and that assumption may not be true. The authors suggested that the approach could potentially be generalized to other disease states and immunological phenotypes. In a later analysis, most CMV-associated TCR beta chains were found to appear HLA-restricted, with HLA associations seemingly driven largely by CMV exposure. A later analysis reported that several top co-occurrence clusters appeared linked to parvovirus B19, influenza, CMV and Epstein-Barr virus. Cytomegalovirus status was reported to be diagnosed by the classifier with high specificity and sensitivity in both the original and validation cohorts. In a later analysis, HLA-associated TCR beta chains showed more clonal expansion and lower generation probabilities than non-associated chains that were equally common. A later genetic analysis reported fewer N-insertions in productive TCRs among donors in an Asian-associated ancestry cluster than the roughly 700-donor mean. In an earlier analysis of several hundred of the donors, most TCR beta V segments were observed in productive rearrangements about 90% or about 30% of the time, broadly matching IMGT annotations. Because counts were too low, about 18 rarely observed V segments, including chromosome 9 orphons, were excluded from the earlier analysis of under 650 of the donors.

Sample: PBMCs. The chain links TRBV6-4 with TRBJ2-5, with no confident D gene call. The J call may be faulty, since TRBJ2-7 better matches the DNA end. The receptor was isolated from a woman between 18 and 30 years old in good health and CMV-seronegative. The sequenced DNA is TGTGCCAGCAGTGGTTTCGGTGGTACAGTCTACGAGCAGTACTTC. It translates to CASSGFGGTVYEQYF.